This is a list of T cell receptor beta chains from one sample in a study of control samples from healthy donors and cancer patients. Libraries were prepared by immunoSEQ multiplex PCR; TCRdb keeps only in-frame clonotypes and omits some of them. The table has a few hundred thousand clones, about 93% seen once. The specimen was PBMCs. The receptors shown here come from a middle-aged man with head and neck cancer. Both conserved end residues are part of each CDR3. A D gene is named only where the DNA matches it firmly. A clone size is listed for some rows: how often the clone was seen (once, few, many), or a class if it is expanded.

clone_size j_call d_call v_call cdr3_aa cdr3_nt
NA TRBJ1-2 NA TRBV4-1 CASSPGNYGGYTF TGCGCCAGCAGCCCCGGAAACTATGGGGGCTACACCTTC
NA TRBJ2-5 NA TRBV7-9 CASSPRLQETQYF TGTGCCAGCAGCCCGAGACTGCAAGAGACCCAGTACTTC
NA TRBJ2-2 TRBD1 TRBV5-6 CATGTGNTGELFF TGTGCCACCGGGACAGGGAACACCGGGGAGCTGTTTTTT
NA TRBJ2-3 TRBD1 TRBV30 CAWDTGGTTDTQYF TGTGCCTGGGACACAGGGGGAACCACAGATACGCAGTATTTT
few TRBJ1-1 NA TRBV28 CASSLYRTVPSAFF TGTGCCAGCAGTTTATATAGGACAGTGCCTTCTGCTTTCTTT
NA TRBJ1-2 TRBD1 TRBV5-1 CASSWTGTGGIYGYTF TGCGCCAGCAGCTGGACCGGGACAGGGGGCATCTATGGCTACACCTTC
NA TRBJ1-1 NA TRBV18 CASSPPDSITEAFF TGTGCCAGCTCACCACCGGACAGTATCACTGAAGCTTTCTTT
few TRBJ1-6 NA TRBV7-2 CASSLNGGYNSPLHF TGTGCCAGCAGCTTAAACGGGGGGTATAATTCACCCCTCCACTTT
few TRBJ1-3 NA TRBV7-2 CASTSAAGNTIYF TGTGCCAGCACCTCGGCGGCAGGAAACACCATATATTTT
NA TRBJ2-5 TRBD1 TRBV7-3 CASSTTGGETQYF TGTGCCAGCAGCACGACAGGGGGTGAGACCCAGTACTTC
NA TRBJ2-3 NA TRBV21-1 CASSKALYTDTQYF TGTGCCAGCAGCAAAGCTCTGTACACAGATACGCAGTATTTT
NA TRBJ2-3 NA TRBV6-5 CASSHQGSSTDTQYF TGTGCCAGCAGCCACCAGGGGTCCAGCACAGATACGCAGTATTTT
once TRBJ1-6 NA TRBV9 CASTRETYNSPLHF TGTGCCAGCACCCGGGAAACGTATAATTCACCCCTCCACTTT
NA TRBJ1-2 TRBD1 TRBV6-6 CASSQRQGIRKGYGYTF TGTGCCAGCAGTCAAAGACAGGGGATACGTAAGGGATATGGCTACACCTTC
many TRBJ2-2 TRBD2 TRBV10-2 CASSYSGGGELFF TGCGCCAGCTCCTACTCGGGGGGCGGGGAGCTGTTTTTT
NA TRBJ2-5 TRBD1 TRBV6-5 CASSYYRTGSETQYF TGTGCCAGCAGTTACTATCGGACAGGGAGTGAGACCCAGTACTTC
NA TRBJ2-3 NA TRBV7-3 CASSLNSLTTDTQYF TGTGCCAGCAGCTTGAACTCCCTCACCACAGATACGCAGTATTTT
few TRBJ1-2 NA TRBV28 CAADLGGLGYTF TGTGCCGCCGATCTGGGGGGCCTTGGCTACACCTTC
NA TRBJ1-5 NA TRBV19 CATRGPSGNQPQHF TGTGCCACCAGGGGCCCTTCCGGCAATCAGCCCCAGCATTTT
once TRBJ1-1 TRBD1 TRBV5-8 CASSRGQGRGNTEAFF TGTGCCAGCAGCAGGGGACAGGGAAGGGGGAACACTGAAGCTTTCTTT
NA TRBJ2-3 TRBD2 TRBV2 CASRKYTSGLTDTQYF TGTGCCAGCAGGAAATATACTAGCGGACTCACAGATACGCAGTATTTT
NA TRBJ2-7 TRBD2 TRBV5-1 CASSLQPTSGSSEQYF TGCGCCAGCAGCTTGCAACCGACTAGCGGGAGTTCCGAGCAGTACTTC
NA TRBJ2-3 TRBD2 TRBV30 CAWSQHSGHATQYF TGTGCCTGGAGTCAGCATAGCGGGCACGCTACGCAGTATTTT
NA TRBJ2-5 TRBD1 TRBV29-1 CSVGTGGRGTQYF TGCAGCGTTGGAACAGGGGGCAGGGGGACCCAGTACTTC
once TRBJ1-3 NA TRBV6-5 CASSLSGSGNTIYF TGTGCCAGCAGCCTTTCGGGCTCTGGAAACACCATATATTTT
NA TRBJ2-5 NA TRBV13 CASSSFWEQETQYF TGTGCCAGCAGCTCGTTTTGGGAGCAAGAGACCCAGTACTTC
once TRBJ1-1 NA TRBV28 CASSLSGAGTEAFF TGTGCCAGCAGTTTATCTGGGGCAGGCACTGAAGCTTTCTTT
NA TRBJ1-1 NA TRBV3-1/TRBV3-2 CASSPGNTEAFF TGTGCCAGCAGCCCGGGTAACACTGAAGCTTTCTTT
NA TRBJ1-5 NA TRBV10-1 CARPLHPRNQPQHF TGCGCCAGACCCCTGCACCCAAGAAATCAGCCCCAGCATTTT
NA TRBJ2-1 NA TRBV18 CASSPGTLDNEQFF TGTGCCAGCTCACCAGGGACACTAGACAATGAGCAGTTCTTC
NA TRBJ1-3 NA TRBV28 CASSLFGATSGNTIYF TGTGCCAGCAGTTTATTTGGTGCTACCTCTGGAAACACCATATATTTT
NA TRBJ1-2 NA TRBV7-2 CASSPRRGIANYGYTF TGTGCCAGCAGCCCCCGACGCGGGATAGCTAACTATGGCTACACCTTC
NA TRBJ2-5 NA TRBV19 CASSINPGKETQYF TGTGCCAGTAGTATAAACCCAGGGAAAGAGACCCAGTACTTC
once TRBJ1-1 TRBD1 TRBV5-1 CASSPSGGSGTEAFF TGCGCCAGCAGCCCCTCAGGGGGTTCGGGAACTGAAGCTTTCTTT
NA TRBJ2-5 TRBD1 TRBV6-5 CASSIDRGWQETQYF TGTGCCAGCAGCATTGACAGGGGTTGGCAAGAGACCCAGTACTTC
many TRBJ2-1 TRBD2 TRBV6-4 CASSGTSGGNEQFF TGTGCCAGCAGTGGGACTAGCGGGGGGAATGAGCAGTTCTTC
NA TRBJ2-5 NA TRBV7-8 CASSLGTDRLQETQYF TGTGCCAGCAGCTTAGGGACGGACAGATTACAAGAGACCCAGTACTTC
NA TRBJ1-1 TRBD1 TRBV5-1 CASARTGSNTEAFF TGCGCCAGCGCGCGGACAGGTTCGAACACTGAAGCTTTCTTT
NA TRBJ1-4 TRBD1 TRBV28 CASLLQGSNEKLFF TGTGCCAGCCTCCTACAGGGGTCTAATGAAAAACTGTTTTTT
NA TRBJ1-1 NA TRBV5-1 CASSPPGRTEAFF TGCGCCAGCAGCCCTCCAGGTAGGACTGAAGCTTTCTTT
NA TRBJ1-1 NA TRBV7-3 CASSLVRGVVTEAFF TGTGCCAGCAGCTTAGTGAGGGGGGTCGTGACTGAAGCTTTCTTT
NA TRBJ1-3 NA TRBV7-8 CASSLLMDTLSSGNTIYF TGTGCCAGCAGCTTACTGATGGACACCCTGAGCTCTGGAAACACCATATATTTT
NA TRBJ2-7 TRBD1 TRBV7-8 CASSLSLGGTGAHEQYF TGTGCCAGCAGCTTAAGCCTGGGGGGGACAGGGGCCCACGAGCAGTACTTC
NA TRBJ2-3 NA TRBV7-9 CASSLSSPDTQYF TGTGCCAGCAGCCTCTCTTCCCCCGATACGCAGTATTTT
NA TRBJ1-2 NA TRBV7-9 CASGLIEGGIDGYTF TGTGCCAGCGGCCTTATCGAGGGGGGAATAGATGGCTACACCTTC
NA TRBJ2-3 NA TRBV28 CASSMELGGPDTQYF TGTGCCAGCAGTATGGAGCTGGGGGGCCCAGATACGCAGTATTTT
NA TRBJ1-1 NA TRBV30 CAWSVTRGAGAAFF TGTGCCTGGAGTGTAACCCGCGGGGCAGGGGCAGCTTTCTTT
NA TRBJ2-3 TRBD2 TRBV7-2 CASSSPGRPDTQYF TGTGCCAGCAGCTCCCCCGGGAGGCCAGATACGCAGTATTTT
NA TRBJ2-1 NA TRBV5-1 CASSYAGSSEVEQFF TGCGCCAGCAGCTATGCGGGATCAAGTGAGGTAGAGCAGTTCTTC
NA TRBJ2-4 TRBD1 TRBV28 CASSGRDRPTIQYF TGTGCCAGCAGTGGCCGGGACAGGCCCACCATTCAGTACTTC